This T cell receptor (beta chain) emerged from a study of shared clonotypes between healthy human individuals. Notes on the study in general: In contrast to clonotypes shared by all four donors, non-shared clonotypes had lower generation probabilities. Genetic and exposure-history diversity was limited by the small donor number. Depth was large, yet rarefaction showed that sorted-subset sequencing was incomplete.

Points on this clone: Its antigen is undetermined.

Positive CCR7 selection of CD45RO-negative cells yielded the naive CD8 cells, and terminally differentiated effector memory CD45RA+ cells were excluded. Replicate PCRs for sorted subsets used around 200 ng DNA; this equaled 30,000 to 35,000 T cell genomes. The assay was immunoSEQ multiplex PCR, and TCRdb's table has in-frame clones only and misses some. In the table there are about 680,000 clones, about 90% of which are singletons. The TCR sequence derives from a man aged 25 to 40 in good health. Material: naive CD8+ T cells sorted from blood.

The CDR3 sequence is CASSLRVGEDTEAFF. As DNA, the CDR3 is TGTGCCAGCAGTTTGAGGGTGGGTGAGGACACTGAAGCTTTCTTT. The chain employs TRBV28 and TRBJ1-1; D remains unclear. CDR1 and CDR2 from the germline V gene are MDHEN and SYDVKM. CDR3 length: 15 amino acids. V shed 3 bases and J shed 3 bases, with 14 bases lying between them.